One sample yielded the 30 T cell receptor beta chains listed below, sequenced in a study of tumor-infiltrating lymphocytes in primary liver carcinoma. Investigators took RNA and DNA out together from about 19-30 mg of unsorted bulk tissue. cDNA specific to TCR beta was made from 500 ng of total RNA, with a constant-region primer employed for priming. It was through three nested multiplex PCR rounds of slightly modified ARM-PCR that TCR beta libraries arose. It was with TRBV1-TRBV30 forward primers and a C-beta reverse primer that the first two PCR rounds were run, at around 11 cycles each. Via MiXCR, TCRdb re-called the multiplex PCR reads, giving one row per CDR3 protein. The sample lists some 20,000 distinct CDR3 sequences, approximately 79% seen once, with approximately 40% in the top ten. Sequenced: liver tumor tissue from sampling region 4. The subset: tumor region T4, right-lateral pole. These receptors all stem from a woman aged 25 to 39 with primary liver carcinoma and hepatitis B virus infection.

This clonotype was recorded many times. The CDR3 is CAWSVLSGRKETQYF. The CDR3 DNA reads TGTGCCTGGAGTGTACTGAGCGGGAGGAAAGAGACCCAGTACTTC. The chain couples TRBV30 to TRBJ2-5, with TRBD2 identical over 9 bases. V shed 0 bases and J 3 bases; nucleotides not matched to a gene: 5. CDR1 is GTSNPN, CDR2 SVGIG, per germline (reference sequence). The length of the CDR3 is 15 residues.

As concerns this clonotype: The junction does not match germline at one end; this may be a read error. This chain links TRBV5-1 with TRBJ2-1; tentative D call: TRBD2 (6 bases). The CDR3 spans 14 residues. Germline CDR1 SGHRS, CDR2 YFSETQ. The chain's CDR3 is CTSSLRAEGCEQFF. CDR3 nucleotide sequence: TGCACCAGCAGCCTGAGGGCGGAGGGGTGTGAGCAGTTCTTC.

This clonotype has just one count. Mismatch with germline at one junction end may stem from a read error. V gene TRBV6-5 combines with J gene TRBJ2-2; maybe TRBD1 (6 bases). The CDR3 spans 15 residues. The germline CDR1 and CDR2 sequences are MNHEY and SVGAGI. CDR3 coding DNA: TGTGCAAGCAGTCCGCGAACAGGGTTCACCGAGGAGCTGTTTTTT. This codes for CASSPRTGFTEELFF.

This clonotype was recorded at least ten times. This chain connects TRBV28 to TRBJ2-3; 8 positions match TRBD1. Germline assignment: CDR1 MDHEN and CDR2 SYDVKM. J lost 9 bases, V lost 2 bases, and 7 bases had no gene match. This CDR3 spans 14 amino acids. CDR3 protein: CASSLDRGGGTQYF. The CDR3 DNA follows: TGTGCCAGCAGTTTAGACAGGGGTGGTGGGACGCAGTATTTT.

The chain links TRBV11-2 to TRBJ2-2, with 9 positions matching TRBD1. From germline, CDR1 is SGHAT and CDR2 FQNNGV. The junction had 11 bases not matched to a gene; V was cut back by 7 bases and J by 5 bases. The CDR3 is 16 amino acids. The CDR3 coding sequence is TGTGCCAGCAAGTCACAGGGGGCTCCAGAAACCGGGGAGCTGTTTTTT. It specifies CASKSQGAPETGELFF. Together with reference TRBV11-2 and TRBJ2-2, the CDR3 gives the full variable domain: EAGVAQSPRYKIIEKRQSVAFWCNPISGHATLYWYQQILGQGPKLLIQFQNNGVVDDSQLPKDRFSAERLKGVDSTLKIQPAKLEDSAVYLCASKSQGAPETGELFFGEGSRLTVL.

A single count supports this clonotype. The chain recombines TRBV29-1 with TRBJ2-3, with TRBD2 matching over 11 bases. There are 15 residues in the CDR3. CDR1 is SQVTM, CDR2 ANQGSEA, per germline. The CDR3 sequence: CGAAGTSGTADTQYF. As DNA, the CDR3 is TGCGGCGCCGCAGGGACTAGCGGTACCGCAGATACGCAGTATTTT.

Points on this clonotype: The junction shows a germline mismatch at one end, possibly a read error. The rearrangement uses TRBV6-5 and TRBJ2-2, with D possibly matching TRBD2 (5 bases). This CDR3 has 15 residues. Per germline, CDR1 MNHEY and CDR2 SVGAGI. This chain's CDR3 is CASSPWIGFTGELLF. In DNA form, the CDR3 reads TGTGCCAGCAGTCCGTGGATAGGGTTCACCGGGGAGCTACTTTTT.

The J gene is TRBJ2-7, the V gene TRBV7-2; no reliable D call. Between the trimmed V and J ends, which lost 5 bases and 4 bases, there was a span of 15 bases. Germline CDR1 and CDR2: SGHTA and FQGNSA. This CDR3 is 14 amino acids long. The CDR3 DNA follows: TGTGCCAGCAGCCCCCGCTGCTCCACGTACGAGCAGTACTTC. Its translation: CASSPRCSTYEQYF.

V usage is TRBV5-5 and J usage is TRBJ1-5; 10 bases map to TRBD1. The J call is in doubt because the DNA end fits TRBJ2-3 better. The germline gives CDR1 SGHKS, CDR2 YYEKEE (reference sequence). The CDR3 spans 15 residues. CDR3 region: CASIQDRGIHKSQYF. DNA for the CDR3: TGTGCCAGCATCCAGGACAGGGGGATTCATAAGTCCCAGTATTTT.

Comment on this clonotype: At one end, the junction sequence differs from germline, possibly due to a read error. This chain joins TRBV12-5 and TRBJ1-1; D possibly corresponds to TRBD1 (5 bases). The length of the CDR3 is 14 residues. Germline V gives CDR1 LGHNT, CDR2 FRNRAP. The CDR3 spells CVSGLEAGRTEAFF. The CDR3 bases are TGTGTTAGTGGTCTTGAGGCAGGGCGTACCGAAGCGTTCTTT.

The chain recombines TRBV10-2 with TRBJ2-1; D is undetermined. The CDR3 has 16 amino acids. V lost 10 bases and J 7 bases, leaving 26 bases between the germline ends. From germline, CDR1 is WSHSY and CDR2 SAAADI. CDR3: CATRTIRVEQGNEQFF. In DNA form, the CDR3 reads TGCGCCACCCGAACAATTCGCGTAGAACAAGGGAATGAGCAGTTCTTC.

With regard to this clonotype: At one of its ends the junction is not consistent with the germline gene, which may arise from a read error. J is TRBJ2-1 and V is TRBV4-3; D not resolved. The CDR3 has 14 residues. Germline assignment: CDR1 LGHNA and CDR2 YSLEER. CDR3 sequence (DNA): TGCGTCAGCAGCCACGCCGAGTTGGTCAATGAGCAGTTCTTC. Encoded protein: CVSSHAELVNEQFF.

Remarks on this clonotype: Germline is not matched at one junction end, which may reflect a read error. The V call is TRBV7-9, the J call TRBJ2-3; D not resolved. The CDR3 totals 17 residues. Germline assignment: CDR1 SEHNR and CDR2 FQNEAQ (reference sequence). CDR3 nucleotide sequence: TGTGCCAGCAGCTTAGAACGTTCTAACGGTAGCACAGATACTCAGTATTTT. This translates into CASSLERSNGSTDTQYF.

This clonotype was seen many times. This may come from a read error, since a much larger clone is one base off. The rearrangement uses TRBV7-9 and TRBJ2-7; 7 bases agree with TRBD1. Germline V gives CDR1 SEHNR, CDR2 FQNEAQ (reference sequence). CDR3 size: 12 residues. The trim removed 10 bases at V and 5 bases at J, leaving 8 bases unmatched. The chain's CDR3 is CATETGYHEQYF. In DNA, the CDR3 is TGTGCCACCGAGACAGGGTACCACGAGCAGTACTTC.

A single count supports this clonotype. A read error may produce the germline difference seen at one junction end. The chain has TRBV12-3 or TRBV12-4 and TRBJ2-3; D call uncertain. CDR3 size: 15 residues. The chain's CDR3 is CAISFSLELQYTQYF. The CDR3 bases are TGTGCCATCAGTTTTTCATTGGAGTTACAGTATACGCAGTATTTT.

The J gene is TRBJ2-7, the V gene TRBV11-1; the D is unclear. Germline V gives CDR1 SGHAT, CDR2 FQDESV (reference sequence). This CDR3 region has 14 residues. Trimming cost V 1 base and J 4 bases, with 11 bases left between them. The CDR3 DNA sequence: TGTGCCAGCAGCTTAGTTACTGAGCCATACGAGCAGTACTTC. It yields the protein CASSLVTEPYEQYF.

By its share, this clonotype is medium-sized. This chain connects TRBV4-1 to TRBJ2-1, with a weak D call TRBD2 (6 bases). CDR3 length: 15 residues. The ends were cut back, 0 bases at V and 8 bases at J, with 14 bases in the middle. Germline CDR1 and CDR2: MGHRA and YSYEKL. The CDR3, as DNA: TGCGCCAGCAGCCAAGATGGTCTAGCGAGGGATGAGCAGTTCTTC. Its translation: CASSQDGLARDEQFF.

Details on this clonotype: The germline gene is not matched at one end of the junction; a read error may be the cause. CDR3 bases: TGTGCCAGCAGTCCGCGGACACAGTTCACCGGGGAGCTATTTTTT. This gives the protein CASSPRTQFTGELFF. V is TRBV6-5 and J is TRBJ2-2; D tentatively fits TRBD1 or TRBD2 (5 bases each). Germline lookup yields CDR1 MNHEY and CDR2 SVGAGI. The CDR3 is 15 amino acids.

Worth noting for this clonotype: The CDR3 carries no conserved terminal phenylalanine or tryptophan, so it likely arises from a read error. The chain carries TRBV11-2 and TRBJ2-7; D possibly corresponds to TRBD2 (5 bases). CDR1 is SGHAT and CDR2 is FQNNGV in the germline V gene. The CDR3 is made up of 13 amino acids. In nucleotides, the CDR3 is TGTGCTAGCAGCTTAAGTGAGTTAGCGTCGCAGTACTAC. Translated: CASSLSELASQYY.

Note on this clonotype: An end of the junction differs from the germline gene, which may be a read error. This sequence joins TRBV4-3 and TRBJ1-6, with unresolved D. The CDR3 totals 15 residues. Per the germline V gene, CDR1 is LGHNA and CDR2 is YSLEER. This chain's CDR3 is CARSQESSYNSPLHF. CDR3 nucleotides: TGCGCCAGGAGTCAAGAGAGCTCCTACAATTCACCCCTCCACTTT.

The V gene is TRBV29-1, the J gene TRBJ2-1; TRBD2 is a possible D gene (5 bases). Germline CDR1 reads SQVTM; CDR2 reads ANQGSEA. The CDR3 covers 13 residues. CDR3 nucleotides: TGCAGTGCCGCCCGGGATGCTTCGAGTGTGCAGTTCTTC. Translating it yields CSAARDASSVQFF.

A remark on this clonotype: Germline is not matched at one junction end, which may reflect a read error. The chain couples TRBV4-3 to TRBJ2-1; 9 bases align to TRBD2. The CDR3 loop spans 16 amino acids. Per germline, CDR1 LGHNA and CDR2 YSLEER. CDR3 in DNA: TGTGCCAGTAGCCAAAAAGTAGCGGGAGCCAGAGATGAGCAGTTCTTC. This sequence encodes CASSQKVAGARDEQFF.

Points on this clonotype: The junction departs from the called germline gene at one end, perhaps through a read error. The chain carries TRBV19 and TRBJ2-1, with 13 bases matching TRBD2. Germline V gives CDR1 LNHDA, CDR2 SQIVND (reference sequence). The CDR3 totals 16 residues. CDR3 DNA: TGTGCCAGTAGCTCGAGACTAGCGGGGGGAAACAATGAGAAGTTCTTC. Translation: CASSSRLAGGNNEKFF.

Comment on this clonotype: The CDR3 does not close with the conserved phenylalanine or tryptophan, likely indicating a read error. The chain employs TRBV30 and TRBJ2-5, with D possibly being TRBD1 (5 bases). The germline V and J ends were trimmed by 4 bases and 9 bases, with 24 bases remaining between them. Germline loops: CDR1 GTSNPN, CDR2 SVGIG (reference sequence). This CDR3 spans 15 amino acids. Here the CDR3 reads CAWKVLGAVLGAQYY. The CDR3 DNA is TGTGCCTGGAAGGTCTTGGGCGCGGTCCTAGGGGCCCAGTACTAC.

Turning to this clonotype: The conserved phenylalanine or tryptophan normally closing the CDR3 is absent here, so this likely arose from a read error. The chain combines TRBV11-1 with TRBJ2-2, with D maybe TRBD1 (5 bases). This CDR3 region has 16 residues. CDR1 is SGHAT and CDR2 is FQDESV in the germline V gene (reference sequence). The CDR3 spells CATSRVMAEVSGELFV. The CDR3 DNA is TGTGCCACCAGCAGGGTTATGGCGGAAGTGTCCGGGGAGCTGTTTGTT.

This clonotype was observed a single time. The junction does not match germline at one end; this may be a read error. The chain combines TRBV6-5 with TRBJ2-2, with D perhaps given as TRBD1 or TRBD2 (5 bases each). Germline assignment: CDR1 MNHEY and CDR2 SVGAGI. The CDR3 consists of 15 residues. The CDR3 reads CVSSLMGLNTGELFF. CDR3 DNA sequence: TGTGTCAGCAGTCTCATGGGGCTGAACACCGGGGAGCTGTTTTTC.

The V gene is TRBV29-1, the J gene TRBJ2-1; 9 positions agree with TRBD2. This CDR3 comprises 12 residues. Germline V gene data show CDR1 as SQVTM and CDR2 as ANQGSEA. The DNA of the CDR3 is TGCAACGTAGTGGGGCGGGAGGGCCGAACGTTCTTC. Amino acids: CNVVGREGRTFF.

Concerning this clonotype itself: Compared with germline, one end of the junction differs, possibly owing to a read error. The chain uses TRBV6-6 and TRBJ2-7, with TRBD2 identical over 9 bases. The CDR3 has 13 residues. Looked up from germline, CDR1 is MNHNY and CDR2 is SVGAGI (reference sequence). The CDR3 reads CASGSGGNYKQYF. CDR3 coding DNA: TGTGCCAGCGGTAGCGGGGGAAACTACAAGCAGTACTTC.

For this clonotype: The CDR3 ends on some other residue instead of the conserved phenylalanine or tryptophan, so this is likely a read error. The chain recombines TRBV4-3 with TRBJ1-2; tentatively, D is TRBD1 (5 bases). Germline V gives CDR1 LGHNA, CDR2 YSLEER. This CDR3 is 20 amino acids long. The V end lost 1 base, the J end lost 0 bases, and 24 bases lay between the germline ends. CDR3 bases: TGCGCCAGCAGCCAAGGCGAAGTAAGGGGCAGGACCCCTACTAACTATGGCTACACCTCC. Protein product: CASSQGEVRGRTPTNYGYTS.

This chain uses TRBV4-3 with TRBJ2-1, with D perhaps TRBD2 (6 bases). The CDR3 contains 16 residues. The V gene lost 11 bases and the J gene lost 0 bases, with 20 bases spanning the gap. Germline V gene lookup returns CDR1 LGHNA and CDR2 YSLEER. The CDR3 DNA follows: TGCGCCGGCAACCAAGGTGCGGGAAGCTCCTACAATGAGCAGTTCTTC. It specifies CAGNQGAGSSYNEQFF.